The TCR beta chain under discussion was sequenced for a study of beta chain features in type 1 diabetes. The study's findings and limits: In every one of the four CD4+ subsets, TCRB CDR3s were moderately but significantly shorter in Type 1 diabetes patients.

Germline V lookup: CDR1 SQVTM, CDR2 ANQGSEA. The CDR3 is 14 amino acids. With 7 bases removed from V and 0 bases from J, the gap between germline ends came to 13 bases. Averaging about 116 mL, one heparinised blood draw came from each individual donor. The authors obtained over 98% purity in all sorted populations. The whole isolated RNA underwent reverse transcription, so sequencing captured expressed TCRB transcripts. Roughly 3.4 million reads per sample on average were obtained from naive, central memory and regulatory T cell samples. Some clones are missing from TCRdb's copy, which holds only in-frame ones; the method was immunoSEQ multiplex PCR. This table has roughly 170,000 clones, 13% appearing once. This clone showed up just a few times. The antigen remains undetermined.

Sequenced input: central memory CD4+ T cells from blood. The chain employs TRBV29-1 and TRBJ2-1, with D possibly TRBD2 on 5 matching bases. The receptor comes from a woman under 30 in good health. The CDR3 sequence is CSAIAGASYNEQFF. The CDR3 bases are TGCAGCGCGATCGCGGGCGCCTCCTACAATGAGCAGTTCTTC.